The entry that follows covers one T cell receptor (beta chain) sequence. The target antigen is unknown. This sample is part of a study of CD8+ T cells in alopecia areata. Study-level points and caveats: TCR sharing was clearer in mice than between patients, perhaps partly owing to patient HLA diversity. Normal scalp showed lower clonality than lesional scalp, especially alopecia totalis/universalis.

Investigators isolated RNA and reverse transcribed it into cDNA to act as the sequencing template. Repertoires were generated with immunoSEQ multiplex PCR, while TCRdb's copy carries only in-frame clones and drops some. The data hold around 120,000 clones, with roughly 66% observed a single time. CDR3 size: 15 residues. Trimming stripped 6 bases from V and 8 bases from J, with 22 bases between. Germline loops: CDR1 MDHEN, CDR2 SYDVKM. Isolation of CD4+ and CD8+ T cells from PBMCs was achieved by sorting. The TCR was taken from a human donor in good health. Sequenced material: CD4+ T cells sorted from blood. The chain recombines TRBV28 with TRBJ1-1; the D is unclear. The CDR3 DNA is TGTGCCAGCAGCAGTCCAGGTATTAGGGTTTTGGAAGCTTTCTTT. Its protein is CASSSPGIRVLEAFF. The full variable domain, in which reference TRBV28 and TRBJ1-1 provide the parts outside the CDR3, is DVKVTQSSRYLVKRTGEKVFLECVQDMDHENMFWYRQDPGLGLRLIYFSYDVKMKEKGDIPEGYSVSREKKERFSLILESASTNQTSMYLCASSSPGIRVLEAFFGQGTRLTVV.